The 3 T cell receptor beta chains listed next were all sequenced from one sample in a study of T cell changes during pregnancy in multiple sclerosis. Using immunoSEQ multiplex PCR, the repertoire was profiled, and TCRdb retains in-frame clones only, with some absent. The sample carries 65,000 to 95,000 clones, just over 90% recorded once. Sequences were derived from peripheral blood, sampled after pregnancy. These TCRs come from a female donor in good health, enrolled as a control in a pregnancy study.

This clone was detected a few times. This chain uses TRBV7-9 with TRBJ2-3, with a tentative D call TRBD2 (6 bases). Trimming pared 5 bases from V and 2 bases from J, leaving 14 bases between. CDR1 is SEHNR, CDR2 FQNEAQ, per germline (reference sequence). This CDR3 comprises 15 residues. CDR3 nucleotides: TGTGCCAGCAGCCCGGGACTTGGCGACACAGATACGCAGTATTTT. Translation gives CASSPGLGDTDTQYF.

The CDR3 region has the DNA TGTGCCAGCAGCGAATTGACAGGGCTTGGCTACACCTTC. Amino acid sequence: CASSELTGLGYTF. The chain recombines TRBV28 with TRBJ1-2; 7 positions match TRBD1. The ends lost 6 bases at V and 7 bases at J; junction bases unmatched: 8. There are 13 residues in the CDR3. From germline, CDR1 is MDHEN and CDR2 SYDVKM.

The J gene is TRBJ1-1, the V gene TRBV28; D is perhaps TRBD1 (5 bases). V was cut by 6 bases and J by 3 bases, with 8 bases left in between. CDR1 and CDR2 from the germline V gene are MDHEN and SYDVKM. This CDR3 has 12 residues. CDR3 loop: CASSLGHTEAFF. The CDR3 DNA reads as TGTGCCAGCAGCTTGGGGCACACTGAAGCTTTCTTT.